This T cell receptor (beta chain) originates from a study of control samples from healthy donors and cancer patients. The CDR3 runs 17 residues. Germline CDR1 SGHRS, CDR2 YFSETQ. The V end was cut by 1 base, the J end by 0 bases, with 17 bases between. Method: immunoSEQ multiplex PCR; TCRdb's copy keeps in-frame clones and lacks some. The table includes about 410,000 clones, around 90% detected once. The sequence derives from a man aged 35 to 55 with head and neck cancer. V and J are TRBV5-1 and TRBJ2-7; D is perhaps TRBD1 or TRBD2 (5 bases each). The sequencing sample was made of PBMCs. CDR3 nucleotides: TGCGCCAGCAGCTTGAATGGGGACCCTGGTAGCTCCTACGAGCAGTACTTC. Its translation is CASSLNGDPGSSYEQYF.